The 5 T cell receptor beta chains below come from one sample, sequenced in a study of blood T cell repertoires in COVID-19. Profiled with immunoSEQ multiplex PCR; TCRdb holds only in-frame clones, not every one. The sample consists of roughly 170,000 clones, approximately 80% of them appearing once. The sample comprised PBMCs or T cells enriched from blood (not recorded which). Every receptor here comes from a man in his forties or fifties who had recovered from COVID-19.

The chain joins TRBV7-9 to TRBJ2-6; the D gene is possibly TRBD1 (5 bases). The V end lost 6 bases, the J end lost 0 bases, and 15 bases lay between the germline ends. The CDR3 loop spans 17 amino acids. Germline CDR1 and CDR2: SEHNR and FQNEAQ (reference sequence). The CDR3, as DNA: TGTGCCAGCAGTGTAGCAGGGCTAATCTCTGGGGCCAACGTCCTGACTTTC. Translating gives CASSVAGLISGANVLTF. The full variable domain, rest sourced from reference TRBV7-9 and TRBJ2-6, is DTGVSQNPRHKITKRGQNVTFRCDPISEHNRLYWYRQTLGQGPEFLTYFQNEAQLEKSRLLSDRFSAERPKGSFSTLEIQRTEQGDSAMYLCASSVAGLISGANVLTFGAGSRLTVL.

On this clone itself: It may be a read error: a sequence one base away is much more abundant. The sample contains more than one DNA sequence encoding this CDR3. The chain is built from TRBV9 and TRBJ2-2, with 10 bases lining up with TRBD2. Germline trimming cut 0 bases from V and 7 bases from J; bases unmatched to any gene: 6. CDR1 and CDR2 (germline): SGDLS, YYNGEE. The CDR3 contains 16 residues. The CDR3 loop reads CASSVGAGGPGGELFF. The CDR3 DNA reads TGTGCCAGCAGCGTAGGAGCGGGGGGGCCTGGCGGGGAGCTGTTTTTT.

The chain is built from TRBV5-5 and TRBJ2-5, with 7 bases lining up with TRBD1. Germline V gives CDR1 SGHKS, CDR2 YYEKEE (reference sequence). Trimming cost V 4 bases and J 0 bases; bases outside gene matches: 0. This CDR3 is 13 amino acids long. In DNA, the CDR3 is TGTGCCAGCAGCCAGGGGGACCAAGAGACCCAGTACTTC. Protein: CASSQGDQETQYF.

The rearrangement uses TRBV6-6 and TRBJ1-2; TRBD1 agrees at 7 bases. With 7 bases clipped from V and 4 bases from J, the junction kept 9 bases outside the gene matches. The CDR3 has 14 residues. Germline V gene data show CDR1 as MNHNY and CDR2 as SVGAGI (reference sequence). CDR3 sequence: CASTQQGSGYGYTF. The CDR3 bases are TGTGCCAGCACCCAACAGGGGAGTGGCTATGGCTACACCTTC.

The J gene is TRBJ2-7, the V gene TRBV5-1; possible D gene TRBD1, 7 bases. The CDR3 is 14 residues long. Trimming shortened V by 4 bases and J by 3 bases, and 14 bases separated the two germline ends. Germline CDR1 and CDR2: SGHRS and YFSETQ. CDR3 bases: TGCGCCAGCAGCCCCGGGACAGCGGGCTACGAGCAGTACTTC. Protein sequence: CASSPGTAGYEQYF.